This TCR beta chain was sequenced for a study of cytotoxic CD8 clonotypes in ibrutinib-treated CLL. TCRdb keeps only in-frame clones here, not all; method: immunoSEQ multiplex PCR. The sample holds over 120,000 clones, 76% seen once. This clone has more than one count but fewer than ten. Its matching antigen is unknown. CDR3 length: 17 residues. CDR1 SNHLY and CDR2 FYNNEI come from the germline V gene. V dropped 7 bases and J dropped 0 bases, with 16 bases sitting between them. Study findings and constraints: The study found clonality rose at ibrutinib response, then fell toward baseline at progression. Public clonotypes, an uncommon group, contracted or remained stable on treatment.

This TCR was sampled from a human donor with chronic lymphocytic leukemia. The sample consisted of PBMCs, taken after 24 months of ibrutinib treatment. The J gene is TRBJ2-6, the V gene TRBV2, with a weak D call TRBD2 (7 bases). CDR3 sequence reads: CASTGGRPSSGANVLTF. The DNA of the CDR3 is TGTGCCAGCACGGGGGGCCGCCCGAGCTCTGGGGCCAACGTCCTGACTTTC. Full variable domain (missing parts from reference TRBV2 and TRBJ2-6): EPEVTQTPSHQVTQMGQEVILRCVPISNHLYFYWYRQILGQKVEFLVSFYNNEISEKSEIFDDQFSVERPDGSNFTLKIRSTKLEDSAMYFCASTGGRPSSGANVLTFGAGSRLTVL.